The source of this T cell receptor (beta chain) is a study of CD8+ T cells in alopecia areata. Isolated RNA was reverse transcribed into cDNA used as the sequencing template. Some clones are missing from TCRdb's copy, which holds only in-frame ones; the method was immunoSEQ multiplex PCR. The top ten clones hold about 1.8% of a sample with approximately 300,000 clones, 58% of them seen once. The length of the CDR3 is 13 residues. Germline V gene data show CDR1 as MNHNY and CDR2 as SVGAGI (reference sequence). Losses at the gene ends were 6 bases for V and 3 bases for J; bases not matched to a gene: 3. The treatment here: oral pan-JAK inhibitor, 5-10 mg twice daily. Study conclusions and caveats: Among the 100 top clones, expanded CD8+ clones, like scalp clonality, were significantly decreased by tofacitinib. Throughout tofacitinib, many expanded lesional clones continued to persist in scalp and blood. Normal-skin resident alphabeta T cells also appear among scalp sample sequences.

This clone was recorded a few times. Its antigen is as yet unknown. The sample here was CD4+ T cells sorted from blood, taken at week 24, from a patient treated with tofacitinib. The chain combines TRBV6-6 with TRBJ2-7; 9 bases fit TRBD1. This receptor was identified in a human donor with alopecia areata. The CDR3 protein is CASSQDRGYEQYF. CDR3 DNA: TGTGCCAGCAGCCAGGACAGGGGCTACGAGCAGTACTTC.